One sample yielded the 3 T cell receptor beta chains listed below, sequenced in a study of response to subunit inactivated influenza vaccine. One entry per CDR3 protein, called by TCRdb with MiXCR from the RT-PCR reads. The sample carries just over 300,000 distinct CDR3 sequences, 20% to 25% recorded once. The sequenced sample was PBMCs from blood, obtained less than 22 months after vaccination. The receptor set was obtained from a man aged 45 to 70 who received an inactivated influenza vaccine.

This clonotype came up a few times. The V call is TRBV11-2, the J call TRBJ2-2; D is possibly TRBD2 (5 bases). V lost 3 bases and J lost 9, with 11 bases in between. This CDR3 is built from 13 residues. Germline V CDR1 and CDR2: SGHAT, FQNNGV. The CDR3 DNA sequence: TGTGCCAGCAGCTTTGAGGGTTACCGGGAGCTGTTTTTT. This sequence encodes CASSFEGYRELFF.

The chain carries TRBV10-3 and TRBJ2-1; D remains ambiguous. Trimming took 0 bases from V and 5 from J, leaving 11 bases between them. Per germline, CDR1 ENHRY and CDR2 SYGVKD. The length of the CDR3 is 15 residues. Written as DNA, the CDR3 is TGTGCCATCAGTGAGTCGAACGGCTACAACAATGAGCAGTTCTTC. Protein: CAISESNGYNNEQFF.

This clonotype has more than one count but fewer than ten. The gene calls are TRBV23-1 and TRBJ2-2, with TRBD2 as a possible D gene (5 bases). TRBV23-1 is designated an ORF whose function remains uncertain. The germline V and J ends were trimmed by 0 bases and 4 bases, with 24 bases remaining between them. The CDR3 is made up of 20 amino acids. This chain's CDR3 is CASSQSVWEIWRRLTGELFF. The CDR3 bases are TGCGCCAGCAGTCAATCGGTATGGGAGATTTGGCGGAGGCTCACCGGGGAGCTGTTTTTT.